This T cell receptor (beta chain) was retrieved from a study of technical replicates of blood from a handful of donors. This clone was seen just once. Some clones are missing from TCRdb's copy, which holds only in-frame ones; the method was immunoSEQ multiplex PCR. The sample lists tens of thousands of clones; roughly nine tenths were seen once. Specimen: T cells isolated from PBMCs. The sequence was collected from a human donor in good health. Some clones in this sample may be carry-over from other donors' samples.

The CDR3 loop reads CASSQAGGTTDTQYF. As DNA, the CDR3 is TGTGCCAGCAGCCAAGCGGGGGGAACCACAGATACGCAGTATTTT. The gene calls are TRBV7-2 and TRBJ2-3; TRBD2 agrees at 9 bases. The germline V gene has CDR1 SGHTA and CDR2 FQGNSA. This CDR3 has 15 residues. The V gene end was trimmed by 5 bases and the J gene end by 2 bases; junction bases not matched to a gene: 5. Looking up the rest from reference TRBV7-2 and TRBJ2-3 gives the full variable domain: GAGVSQSPSNKVTEKGKDVELRCDPISGHTALYWYRQSLGQGLEFLIYFQGNSAPDKSGLPSDRFSAERTGGSVSTLTIQRTQQEDSAVYLCASSQAGGTTDTQYFGPGTRLTVL.